The T cell receptor (beta chain) under discussion was sequenced for a study of human T cells and chemical hapten exposure. Study details: Slight differences in pooled library volume were the main source of varying TCR yields across samples. Study-wide findings and caveats: TCRs whose frequency exceeded 1 in 1000 remained the same following DPC sensitization.

This clonotype was detected only a few times. Its specificity is unknown. The time point denotes: patch test 2, 6 weeks after DPC sensitization. The treatment is: therapeutic diphenylcyclopropenone sensitization with weekly scalp DPC. J gave up 0 bases and V 3 bases, and 2 bases lay outside the gene matches. The CDR3 has 16 residues. The library gave individual cDNA molecules unique molecular identifiers. MiXCR, run by TCRdb on the RACE reads, gives a single entry per CDR3 protein. The table records around 100,000 distinct CDR3 sequences, 10% to 12% of them present only once. This sequence joins TRBV12-3 or TRBV12-4 and TRBJ2-2, with 9 bases that match TRBD2. This receptor was taken from a woman in her forties with alopecia areata. Some clones in this sample may be carry-over from other donors' samples. Sequencing was performed on whole blood, taken in connection with sensitization to the hapten diphenylcyclopropenone (DPC). Here the CDR3 DNA reads TGTGCCAGCAGTTTCTCTAGCGGGACGAACACCGGGGAGCTGTTTTTT. The encoded protein is CASSFSSGTNTGELFF.